Presented here are 31 T cell receptor beta chains from one specimen sequenced in a study of T cell changes during pregnancy in multiple sclerosis. Libraries were prepared by immunoSEQ multiplex PCR; TCRdb keeps only in-frame clonotypes and omits some of them. The sample includes more than 65,000 clones, over 85% of them seen just once. Sample: CD4+ T cells from peripheral blood mononuclear cells, taken before pregnancy. The source of these receptors is a female donor with multiple sclerosis, enrolled in a pregnancy study.

The genes are TRBV14 and TRBJ2-2; D ambiguous. The germline gives CDR1 SGHDN, CDR2 FVKESK. The CDR3 length is 14 residues. V was trimmed by 1 base and J by 2 bases, leaving 5 bases between them. CDR3 in DNA: TGTGCCAGCAGCCAAGTACTCAACACCGGGGAGCTGTTTTTT. Translation: CASSQVLNTGELFF.

The table lists this clone with a count of one. The gene calls are TRBV30 and TRBJ2-1; no clear D. Trimming removed 0 bases at V and 4 bases at J, with 7 bases between. Germline CDR1 is GTSNPN and CDR2 is SVGIG (reference sequence). This CDR3 has 13 residues. CDR3 in amino acids: CAWSVGEYNEQFF. CDR3 nucleotide sequence: TGTGCCTGGAGTGTAGGAGAATACAATGAGCAGTTCTTC.

This clone has a handful of counts. The V and J genes are TRBV11-3 and TRBJ2-3, with a possible D match to TRBD1 (6 bases). Germline CDR1 and CDR2: SGHNT and YENEEA. V shed 3 bases and J shed 1 base, with 17 bases lying between them. The CDR3 sequence is 17 residues long. CDR3 residues: CASSLGARARGTDTQYF. CDR3 bases: TGTGCCAGCAGCTTGGGGGCGCGGGCCCGAGGCACAGATACGCAGTATTTT.

The chain joins TRBV19 to TRBJ1-6; D unresolved. Trimming pared 5 bases from V and 5 bases from J, leaving 16 bases between. This CDR3 region has 16 residues. Germline assignment: CDR1 LNHDA and CDR2 SQIVND (reference sequence). DNA of the CDR3: TGTGCCAGTAGTCTCGAGACAAGCCCGGATAATTCACCCCTCCACTTT. It codes for CASSLETSPDNSPLHF.

This rearrangement joins TRBV5-1 to TRBJ1-1; 11 positions agree with TRBD1. Germline V gene data show CDR1 as SGHRS and CDR2 as YFSETQ. The CDR3 consists of 14 residues. Trimming at V came to 5 bases and at J to 4 bases, leaving 4 bases not matched to a gene. CDR3 loop: CASSSGTGGTEAFF. The CDR3 region has the DNA TGCGCCAGCAGTTCCGGGACAGGGGGCACTGAAGCTTTCTTT.

The J gene is TRBJ1-6, the V gene TRBV2, with 12 positions matching TRBD1. J lost 7 bases, V lost 6 bases, and 7 bases had no gene match. There are 16 residues in the CDR3. Germline V gene data show CDR1 as SNHLY and CDR2 as FYNNEI. The CDR3 loop reads CASRTGTGGWNSPLHF. The CDR3 bases are TGTGCCAGCAGAACCGGGACAGGGGGCTGGAATTCACCCCTCCACTTT.

V and J are TRBV27 and TRBJ1-1; a possible D gene is TRBD1 (5 bases). V was shortened by 6 bases and J by 3 bases, with 11 bases between the two germline ends. Germline CDR1 MNHEY, CDR2 SMNVEV (reference sequence). The CDR3 spans 13 residues. CDR3 in DNA: TGTGCCAGCAGCCGGGGGGGAGACACTGAAGCTTTCTTT. Translating gives CASSRGGDTEAFF.

This clone is a singleton in its sample. The V and J genes are TRBV18 and TRBJ2-1, with D unresolved. The germline CDR1 and CDR2 sequences are KGHSH and LQKENI. Trimming removed 4 bases at V and 8 bases at J, with 12 bases between. The CDR3 is made up of 13 amino acids. The CDR3 coding sequence is TGTGCCAGCTCACTGCACATAGCTGATGAGCAGTTCTTC. Protein product: CASSLHIADEQFF.

The rearrangement links TRBV6-1 to TRBJ2-7; D remains ambiguous. Germline values: CDR1 MNHNS, CDR2 SASEGT. The CDR3 has 18 residues. Trimming removed 3 bases at V and 2 bases at J, with 23 bases between. CDR3 loop: CASSDTYRHVTTTYEQYF. The CDR3 nucleotides are TGTGCCAGCAGTGACACTTACCGACACGTAACCACGACCTACGAGCAGTACTTC.

This clone has only one observation. CDR3 sequence: CASSSRTSGGAGTQYF. The CDR3 DNA follows: TGCGCCAGCAGCTCGAGGACTAGCGGGGGGGCGGGGACCCAGTACTTC. This chain connects TRBV5-1 to TRBJ2-5; TRBD2 aligns across 15 bases. V was pared by 3 bases and J by 7 bases, with 7 bases of the junction left unmatched. CDR1 and CDR2 (germline): SGHRS, YFSETQ. This CDR3 spans 16 amino acids. Variable domain in full (rest from reference TRBV5-1 and TRBJ2-5): KAGVTQTPRYLIKTRGQQVTLSCSPISGHRSVSWYQQTPGQGLQFLFEYFSETQRNKGNFPGRFSGRQFSNSRSEMNVSTLELGDSALYLCASSSRTSGGAGTQYFGPGTRLLVL.

V usage is TRBV30 and J usage is TRBJ2-7; tentative D call: TRBD2 (6 bases). V gave up 1 base and J gave up 2 bases, with 6 bases separating them. Germline CDR1 reads GTSNPN; CDR2 reads SVGIG (reference sequence). The CDR3 consists of 12 residues. CDR3: CAWSAGAYEQYF. In DNA, the CDR3 is TGTGCCTGGAGTGCGGGAGCCTACGAGCAGTACTTC.

The gene calls are TRBV2 and TRBJ1-5; D is possibly TRBD1 (6 bases). Trimming took 6 bases from V and 9 from J, leaving 9 bases between them. The CDR3 sequence is 11 residues long. Per the germline V gene, CDR1 is SNHLY and CDR2 is FYNNEI. CDR3 region: CASSLQGPQHF. CDR3 bases: TGTGCCAGCAGCCTACAGGGGCCCCAGCATTTT. The full variable domain, its missing parts supplied by reference TRBV2 and TRBJ1-5, is EPEVTQTPSHQVTQMGQEVILRCVPISNHLYFYWYRQILGQKVEFLVSFYNNEISEKSEIFDDQFSVERPDGSNFTLKIRSTKLEDSAMYFCASSLQGPQHFGDGTRLSIL.

This chain connects TRBV30 to TRBJ1-1; 9 bases align to TRBD1. After removal of 3 bases from V and 10 bases from J, the junction contained 12 bases not matched to a gene. This CDR3 has 14 amino acids. Germline CDR1 reads GTSNPN; CDR2 reads SVGIG (reference sequence). CDR3 DNA sequence: TGTGCCTGGAGACGGACAGGGGTATTGTGGGGAGCTTTCTTT. This codes for CAWRRTGVLWGAFF.

This clone was observed once. The rearrangement uses TRBV4-1 and TRBJ2-7, with D possibly TRBD2 on 5 matching bases. The V gene's germline CDR1 is MGHRA and CDR2 YSYEKL. CDR3 size: 14 residues. Trimming took 2 bases from V and 5 from J, leaving 13 bases between them. In DNA form, the CDR3 reads TGCGCCAGCAGCCAAAGGCTAGCAACCGACGAGCAGTACTTC. Amino acid sequence: CASSQRLATDEQYF.

The chain combines TRBV5-1 with TRBJ2-1; 12 nucleotides line up with TRBD2. In germline, CDR1 is SGHRS, CDR2 YFSETQ. CDR3 size: 15 residues. The junction had 4 bases not matched to a gene; V was cut back by 3 bases and J by 6 bases. The CDR3: CASSSILAGGNEQFF. CDR3 sequence (DNA): TGCGCCAGCAGCTCAATACTAGCGGGGGGCAATGAGCAGTTCTTC.

The J gene is TRBJ1-1, the V gene TRBV18; D may be TRBD1 (6 bases). CDR1 and CDR2 from the germline V gene are KGHSH and LQKENI. V dropped 2 bases and J dropped 6 bases, with 10 bases sitting between them. The CDR3 length is 13 residues. The DNA of the CDR3 is TGTGCCAGCTCACCAGGGGGGGGCCCTGAAGCTTTCTTT. It encodes CASSPGGGPEAFF. Based on the CDR3 plus reference TRBV18 and TRBJ1-1, the full variable domain is NAGVMQNPRHLVRRRGQEARLRCSPMKGHSHVYWYRQLPEEGLKFMVYLQKENIIDESGMPKERFSAEFPKEGPSILRIQQVVRGDSAAYFCASSPGGGPEAFFGQGTRLTVV.

The chain joins TRBV18 to TRBJ2-7; 10 nucleotides align to TRBD1. CDR1 is KGHSH, CDR2 LQKENI, per germline. With 4 bases clipped from V and 2 bases from J, the junction kept 5 bases outside the gene matches. CDR3 length equals 15 residues. The CDR3 coding sequence is TGTGCCAGCTCACGGAGGACAGGGGGTACCTACGAGCAGTACTTC. Its translation: CASSRRTGGTYEQYF.

This sequence joins TRBV7-3 and TRBJ2-5, with a tentative D call TRBD2 (5 bases). The J call may be wrong; the DNA end is better matched by TRBJ2-7. The CDR3 extends over 13 amino acids. Looked up from germline, CDR1 is SGHTA and CDR2 is FQGTGA. The CDR3, as DNA: TGTGCCAGCAGCTTAAATGAGGGTGGCGAGCAGTACTTC. This translates into CASSLNEGGEQYF.

J is TRBJ2-3 and V is TRBV2; D is possibly TRBD2 (6 bases). Germline CDR1 reads SNHLY; CDR2 reads FYNNEI. Trimming left V 5 bases short and J 3 bases short, with 18 bases between. The CDR3 is 16 amino acids. The CDR3 region is CASSSIPGDGTDTQYF. The CDR3 bases are TGTGCCAGCAGTTCGATTCCGGGAGATGGTACAGATACGCAGTATTTT.

The count of this clone is one. This chain joins TRBV5-1 and TRBJ2-6, with 9 nucleotides matching TRBD1. The CDR3 has 18 residues. From germline, CDR1 is SGHRS and CDR2 YFSETQ. The junction had 9 bases not matched to a gene; V was cut back by 3 bases and J by 2 bases. For the CDR3, the DNA is TGCGCCAGCAGCTCGGGGACAGGGCACTCGCCTGGGGCCAACGTCCTGACTTTC. This encodes CASSSGTGHSPGANVLTF.

This rearrangement joins TRBV6-1 to TRBJ1-6; D is ambiguous. With 4 bases removed from V and 0 bases from J, the gap between germline ends came to 13 bases. The germline CDR1 and CDR2 sequences are MNHNS and SASEGT. This CDR3 contains 17 residues. The CDR3 region is CASSVPGESSYNSPLHF. The CDR3 DNA sequence: TGTGCCAGCAGTGTCCCTGGGGAGTCCTCCTATAATTCACCCCTCCACTTT.

This rearrangement joins TRBV5-1 to TRBJ2-7; D is undetermined. The V end lost 3 bases, the J end lost 2 bases, and 9 bases lay between the germline ends. Germline-derived CDR1 and CDR2 are SGHRS and YFSETQ. The CDR3 loop spans 13 amino acids. CDR3 sequence reads: CASSSYPTYEQYF. CDR3 bases: TGCGCCAGCAGCTCATACCCTACCTACGAGCAGTACTTC.

The V and J genes are TRBV9 and TRBJ2-7; TRBD2 matches at 10 bases. From germline, CDR1 is SGDLS and CDR2 YYNGEE. The trim removed 0 bases at V and 8 bases at J, leaving 8 bases unmatched. The CDR3 sequence is 15 residues long. The CDR3 loop reads CASSVESGLAVKQYF. In DNA form, the CDR3 reads TGTGCCAGCAGCGTAGAAAGCGGACTAGCGGTTAAGCAGTACTTC.

This clone has more than one count but fewer than ten. V usage is TRBV19 and J usage is TRBJ1-1, with D hard to call. The CDR3 consists of 13 residues. Germline V lookup: CDR1 LNHDA, CDR2 SQIVND (reference sequence). Trimming removed 5 bases from V and 1 base from J, with 8 bases in between. Here the CDR3 reads CASSGRGNTEAFF. CDR3 sequence (DNA): TGTGCCAGTAGTGGACGGGGGAACACTGAAGCTTTCTTT.

The CDR3 DNA is TGTGCCAGCAAAAAGGGGGCAGGGGTTAACTATGAGCAGTTCTTC. Its protein is CASKKGAGVNYEQFF. The chain links TRBV11-3 to TRBJ2-1; 7 nucleotides match TRBD1. Looked up from germline, CDR1 is SGHNT and CDR2 is YENEEA. V lost 7 bases to trimming and J lost 8 bases; unmatched junction nucleotides: 14. The CDR3 covers 15 residues.

CDR3 amino acids: CASSPSPGQGRADTQYF. The DNA of the CDR3 is TGTGCCAGCAGCCCAAGTCCGGGACAGGGAAGGGCAGATACGCAGTATTTT. The chain is built from TRBV9 and TRBJ2-3; 9 bases align to TRBD1. Germline CDR1 reads SGDLS; CDR2 reads YYNGEE. The CDR3 extends over 17 amino acids. The V segment lost 4 bases and the J segment 4 bases; nucleotides outside the gene matches: 13.

CDR3 region: CASSPGADTDTQYF. The DNA for the CDR3 is TGTGCCAGCAGCCCCGGAGCTGACACAGATACGCAGTATTTT. The rearrangement uses TRBV5-4 and TRBJ2-3; no reliable D call. The CDR3 is 14 amino acids. V was trimmed by 4 bases and J by 2 bases, leaving 11 bases between them. CDR1 is SGHNT, CDR2 YYREEE, per germline (reference sequence). The whole variable domain, filled in from reference TRBV5-4 and TRBJ2-3, reads ETGVTQSPTHLIKTRGQQVTLRCSSQSGHNTVSWYQQALGQGPQFIFQYYREEENGRGNFPPRFSGLQFPNYSSELNVNALELDDSALYLCASSPGADTDTQYFGPGTRLTVL.

J is TRBJ1-2 and V is TRBV7-2; D perhaps matches TRBD1 (6 bases). The CDR3 extends over 13 amino acids. V gave up 4 bases and J gave up 4 bases, with 10 bases separating them. In germline, CDR1 is SGHTA, CDR2 FQGNSA. The CDR3 coding sequence is TGTGCCAGCAGCTCGACAGGCCTCTATGGCTACACCTTC. Protein: CASSSTGLYGYTF.

This clone has just one count. V is TRBV7-6 and J is TRBJ2-1; 10 nucleotides agree with TRBD2. Germline values: CDR1 SGHVS, CDR2 FNYEAQ. The J segment lost 7 bases and the V segment lost 2 bases, leaving 8 bases of the junction unmatched. This CDR3 has 16 residues. CDR3 coding DNA: TGTGCCAGCAGCTTACTAGCGGGGGCCGTTAGTAATGAGCAGTTCTTC. As protein: CASSLLAGAVSNEQFF. Filled out from reference TRBV7-6 and TRBJ2-1, the complete variable domain reads GAGVSQSPRYKVTKRGQDVALRCDPISGHVSLYWYRQALGQGPEFLTYFNYEAQQDKSGLPNDRFSAERPEGSISTLTIQRTEQRDSAMYRCASSLLAGAVSNEQFFGPGTRLTVL.

The rearrangement joins TRBV5-4 to TRBJ2-3; 10 bases are shared with TRBD2. V gave up 4 bases and J gave up 2 bases; unmatched junction bases: 7. The CDR3 spans 16 residues. The germline V gene has CDR1 SGHNT and CDR2 YYREEE (reference sequence). The CDR3: CASSPTSGTDTDTQYF. The CDR3 nucleotides are TGTGCCAGCAGCCCCACTAGCGGGACTGACACAGATACGCAGTATTTT.

The chain carries TRBV7-9 and TRBJ2-5, with a possible D match to TRBD2 (5 bases). Per the germline V gene, CDR1 is SEHNR and CDR2 is FQNEAQ (reference sequence). This CDR3 has 14 amino acids. Trimming left V 5 bases short and J 2 bases short, with 12 bases between. As DNA, the CDR3 is TGTGCCAGCAGCCCGGGGAGTGGACAAGAGACCCAGTACTTC. It translates to CASSPGSGQETQYF.